This T cell receptor beta chain was sequenced in a study of T cell changes during pregnancy in multiple sclerosis. The data were produced by immunoSEQ multiplex PCR, yet TCRdb's version contains in-frame clones alone and is incomplete. Here the sample spans about 57,000 clones, 90% being singletons. Trimming cost V 2 bases and J 7 bases, with 12 bases left between them. CDR1 is SGHVS, CDR2 FQNEAQ, per germline. The CDR3 has 14 residues. The chain joins TRBV7-8 to TRBJ2-1, with D maybe TRBD1 (5 bases). This receptor was taken from a female donor in good health, enrolled as a control in a pregnancy study. Sequenced material: peripheral blood, taken in the first trimester of pregnancy. CDR3: CASSLPGRLNEQFF. In nucleotides, the CDR3 is TGTGCCAGCAGCTTACCAGGGCGGTTGAATGAGCAGTTCTTC.